Listed below are T cell receptor beta chains from one sample, sequenced in a study of shared clonotypes between healthy human individuals. The repertoire was sequenced with immunoSEQ multiplex PCR; TCRdb's copy has only in-frame clones and lacks some. The sample records roughly 2,000,000 clones, about 95% being singletons. The material sequenced was naive CD8+ T cells sorted from blood. These TCRs come from a man younger than 35 in good health. Both conserved end residues are part of each CDR3. The D gene is left open where the match is weak. Clone sizes are given selectively: once, few, many, or a class where the clone is expanded.

size | D | J | V | DNA | CDR3
. | TRBD2 | TRBJ2-1 | TRBV27 | TGTGCCAGCAGCATGGGACTAGCGGGTTACAATGAGCAGTTCTTC | CASSMGLAGYNEQFF
. | . | TRBJ1-6 | TRBV7-9 | TGTGCCAGCAGCCTCGTTGAGGCAGGAGCCAATTCACCCCTCCACTTT | CASSLVEAGANSPLHF
. | TRBD1 | TRBJ2-7 | TRBV15 | TGTGCCACCAGCCCCAGGGGGCCTTCCTACGAGCAGTACTTC | CATSPRGPSYEQYF
. | . | TRBJ1-6 | TRBV5-4 | TGTGCCAGCAGCTTGGGGCAGGGGTATCCACCCCTCCACTTT | CASSLGQGYPPLHF
. | . | TRBJ2-5 | TRBV25-1 | TGTGCCAGCAGTGAAGGAGCAGGGAGTTTCGAGACCCAGTACTTC | CASSEGAGSFETQYF
. | . | TRBJ1-2 | TRBV30 | TGTGCCTGGATGGGCCGCAAGGACTATGGCTACACCTTC | CAWMGRKDYGYTF
. | . | TRBJ2-5 | TRBV7-9 | TGTGCCAGCACCGAGGGGGACCAAGAGACCCAGTACTTC | CASTEGDQETQYF
once | . | TRBJ2-7 | TRBV7-2 | TGTGCCAGCAGCTTAATAAACTACGAGCAGTACTTC | CASSLINYEQYF
. | TRBD1 | TRBJ1-6 | TRBV19 | TGTGCCAGTAGTTCGGACAGGCCCTATTCACCCCTCCACTTT | CASSSDRPYSPLHF
. | . | TRBJ2-7 | TRBV6-1 | TGTGCCAGCAGTCAGACCTTATACTACGAGCAGTACTTC | CASSQTLYYEQYF
. | . | TRBJ2-7 | TRBV5-1 | TGCGCCAGCAGCTGGACTCAACCTAACGTCTACGAGCAGTACTTC | CASSWTQPNVYEQYF
. | . | TRBJ1-1 | TRBV11-1 | TGTGCCAGCAGCTCCCGGGACTTCAAATTGAACACTGAAGCTTTCTTT | CASSSRDFKLNTEAFF
. | . | TRBJ2-7 | TRBV4-1 | TGCGCCAGCAGCCAAGACCGGCAGCCTACCTACGAGCAGTACTTC | CASSQDRQPTYEQYF
. | TRBD1 | TRBJ1-2 | TRBV6-5 | TGTGCCAGCAGTTACTCGGGACAGAGCTATGGCTACACCTTC | CASSYSGQSYGYTF
. | TRBD1 | TRBJ2-5 | TRBV4-1 | TGCGCCAGCAGCCAGGGGACAGGGTGGATGGAGACCCAGTACTTC | CASSQGTGWMETQYF
. | . | TRBJ2-7 | TRBV19 | TGTGCCAGTAGTATGGTAGGGGTCGAGCAGTACTTC | CASSMVGVEQYF
. | . | TRBJ2-5 | TRBV5-6 | TGTGCCAGCAGCGGAGAGGGGAGAGAGACCCAGTACTTC | CASSGEGRETQYF
once | . | TRBJ2-7 | TRBV9 | TGTGCCAGCAGCGACAGCGTTTCCTACGAGCAGTACTTC | CASSDSVSYEQYF
. | . | TRBJ1-1 | TRBV4-3 | TGCGCCAGCAGCCAACACGCAGGGGAGGACACTGAAGCTTTCTTT | CASSQHAGEDTEAFF
. | . | TRBJ2-1 | TRBV5-4 | TGTGCCAGCAGCTTGGCGGTTGGTGAGCAGTTCTTC | CASSLAVGEQFF
once | . | TRBJ2-7 | TRBV5-6 | TGTGCCAGCAGCTCCTCCGGGAACTCCTACGAGCAGTACTTC | CASSSSGNSYEQYF
. | . | TRBJ1-3 | TRBV7-2 | TGTGCCAGCAGTTTGACGGACCTTGGAAACACCATATATTTT | CASSLTDLGNTIYF
. | TRBD2 | TRBJ2-3 | TRBV27 | TGTGCCAGCGCTAGCGGGGCGTTTAGCACAGATACGCAGTATTTT | CASASGAFSTDTQYF
. | . | TRBJ1-3 | TRBV7-2 | TGTGCCAGCAGCCAAGGGACACCTGGAAACACCATATATTTT | CASSQGTPGNTIYF
. | . | TRBJ1-1 | TRBV13 | TGTGCCAGCAGCTTGGCTATGAACACTGAAGCTTTCTTT | CASSLAMNTEAFF
. | TRBD2 | TRBJ2-3 | TRBV9 | TGTGCCAGCAGCATAAGCGGGGACAGCACAGATACGCAGTATTTT | CASSISGDSTDTQYF
. | TRBD2 | TRBJ2-7 | TRBV7-9 | TGTGCCAGCAGCCTACCTCCGATAGCGGGGAGAGGGACCTACGAGCAGTACTTC | CASSLPPIAGRGTYEQYF
. | . | TRBJ2-2 | TRBV25-1 | TGTGCCAGCAGTGAATATGGGGGTGGCGGGGAGCTGTTTTTT | CASSEYGGGGELFF
. | . | TRBJ2-2 | TRBV29-1 | TGCAGCGTAACTACAGGGAAGGGCACCGGGGAGCTGTTTTTT | CSVTTGKGTGELFF
once | . | TRBJ1-2 | TRBV4-1 | TGCGCCAGCAGCCAAGCCGACAGCCACCCTGGCTATGGCTACACCTTC | CASSQADSHPGYGYTF
. | TRBD1 | TRBJ2-7 | TRBV6-5 | TGTGCCAGCAGTCCCCGGGACAGGGCCTACGAGCAGTACTTC | CASSPRDRAYEQYF
. | . | TRBJ2-7 | TRBV30 | TGTGCCTGGAGGACCGGGACACTCTCCTACGAGCAGTACTTC | CAWRTGTLSYEQYF
. | . | TRBJ2-7 | TRBV5-6 | TGTGCCAGCAGCTTCTCTCTTGGGTCCTACGAGCAGTACTTC | CASSFSLGSYEQYF
. | TRBD1 | TRBJ2-7 | TRBV4-1 | TGCGCCAGCAGCCAGTTTCGGGACAGCTCCTACGAGCAGTACTTC | CASSQFRDSSYEQYF
. | TRBD1 | TRBJ2-4 | TRBV4-3 | TGCGCCAGCAGCCAGGGGTTGACAGGGGCGGACTACATTCAGTACTTC | CASSQGLTGADYIQYF
. | TRBD1 | TRBJ2-2 | TRBV7-6 | TGTGCCAGCAGCATACCGGGACAGCCCAGGGAGCTGTTTTTT | CASSIPGQPRELFF
once | . | TRBJ2-1 | TRBV4-1 | TGCGCCAGCAGCCAGCCCTTGGGGTCCGAAAGTGAGCAGTTCTTC | CASSQPLGSESEQFF
. | . | TRBJ1-2 | TRBV4-3 | TGCGCCAGCAGCCAAGATTCGACGGGGTACACCTTC | CASSQDSTGYTF
. | TRBD2 | TRBJ2-2 | TRBV4-1 | TGCGCCAGCAGCCAAGAATTGGCTAGCGGGGTAGTCGGGGAGCTGTTTTTT | CASSQELASGVVGELFF
. | . | TRBJ2-3 | TRBV10-3 | TGTGCCATCAGTGAGTCGATGGTTGGGGGTACGCAGTATTTT | CAISESMVGGTQYF
. | TRBD1 | TRBJ1-1 | TRBV28 | TGTGCCAGCAGTTTAATATCCGCGACAGGGGGATTGAACACTGAAGCTTTCTTT | CASSLISATGGLNTEAFF
. | . | TRBJ2-7 | TRBV19 | TGTGCCAGTAGTGCACAGGGAGGCGAGTACGAGCAGTACTTC | CASSAQGGEYEQYF
once | TRBD1 | TRBJ2-7 | TRBV10-2 | TGCGCCAGCAGTGAGGGACAGGGCCGGGAGCAGTACTTC | CASSEGQGREQYF
once | TRBD1 | TRBJ2-1 | TRBV7-9 | TGTGCCAGCAGTAAGGGAGGGACAGGGGGATACAATGAGCAGTTCTTC | CASSKGGTGGYNEQFF
. | . | TRBJ1-1 | TRBV5-4 | TGTGCCAGCAGCTGGGTTGGACAGATGACTACTGAAGCTTTCTTT | CASSWVGQMTTEAFF